A selection of T cell receptor beta chains follows, all from one sample in a study of beta chain features in type 1 diabetes. The repertoire was sequenced with immunoSEQ multiplex PCR; TCRdb's copy has only in-frame clones and lacks some. The repertoire holds hundreds of thousands of clones, with approximately 31% as singletons. Sequenced sample: naive CD4+ T cells from blood. All receptors derive from a young man in good health. Each CDR3 is given with its conserved first and last residue. The D gene is left open where the match is weak. Only part of the rows carry a size: once, few, many, or a class if the clone is expanded.

j_call v_call clone_size d_call cdr3_aa cdr3_nt
TRBJ2-3 TRBV20-1 few . CSARWTDTQYF TGCAGTGCTAGATGGACAGATACGCAGTATTTT
TRBJ2-3 TRBV7-2 . . CASSDTGGTDTQYF TGTGCCAGCAGCGACACGGGGGGCACAGATACGCAGTATTTT
TRBJ2-7 TRBV5-1 . TRBD1 CASSLVGTGTYEQYF TGCGCCAGCAGCCTAGTTGGGACAGGGACCTACGAGCAGTACTTC
TRBJ2-3 TRBV18 few . CASSPRSDTQYF TGTGCCAGCTCACCACGGTCAGATACGCAGTATTTT
TRBJ2-7 TRBV19 few . CASSTLAALEQYF TGTGCCAGTAGTACCCTGGCAGCCTTAGAGCAGTACTTC
TRBJ2-7 TRBV7-8 . TRBD2 CASSWGLAGTSYEQYF TGTGCCAGCAGTTGGGGACTAGCGGGAACCTCCTACGAGCAGTACTTC
TRBJ2-7 TRBV10-3 few . CAISGYGAEQYF TGTGCCATCAGTGGGTATGGGGCGGAGCAGTACTTC
TRBJ2-1 TRBV29-1 few TRBD1 CSVDNRGVF TGCAGCGTAGACAACAGGGGAGTCTTC
TRBJ2-3 TRBV5-1 . . CASSLAMPDTQYF TGCGCCAGCAGCTTGGCCATGCCTGATACGCAGTATTTT
TRBJ2-7 TRBV29-1 few TRBD1 CSVGPGGSYEQYF TGCAGCGTTGGGCCAGGGGGTTCCTACGAGCAGTACTTC
TRBJ1-1 TRBV14 . . CASSRLRRTEAFF TGTGCCAGCAGCCGTCTGAGACGGACTGAAGCTTTCTTT
TRBJ2-3 TRBV4-2 . TRBD2 CASSQVSLAGGADTQYF TGTGCCAGCAGCCAAGTCTCCCTAGCGGGAGGGGCAGATACGCAGTATTTT
TRBJ1-5 TRBV30 . . CARGDGLSNQPQHF TGTGCCCGGGGGGACGGACTTAGCAATCAGCCCCAGCATTTT
TRBJ1-1 TRBV28 few . CASRNSRGLKVGDAFF TGTGCCAGCAGAAACAGCAGGGGACTAAAGGTCGGTGATGCTTTCTTT
TRBJ2-7 TRBV9 few TRBD2 CASSAGTSGRAPGEQYF TGTGCCAGCAGCGCCGGGACTAGCGGGAGAGCTCCAGGCGAGCAGTACTTC
TRBJ1-1 TRBV30 few . CAWSIRMNTEAFF TGTGCCTGGAGTATACGGATGAACACTGAAGCTTTCTTT
TRBJ2-7 TRBV30 . . CAWSAEGLREQYF TGTGCCTGGAGCGCGGAGGGGTTGCGCGAGCAGTACTTC
TRBJ2-3 TRBV2 . . CASSEVAVTDTQYF TGTGCCAGCAGTGAAGTGGCGGTCACAGATACGCAGTATTTT
TRBJ1-2 TRBV4-2 . . CASSQDGGGNYGYTF TGTGCCAGCAGCCAAGATGGAGGGGGAAACTATGGCTACACCTTC
TRBJ1-1 TRBV30 once . CAWSVSITEAFF TGTGCCTGGAGTGTCTCCATCACTGAAGCTTTCTTT
TRBJ2-1 TRBV15 . . CATSRGLGADNEQFF TGTGCCACCAGCAGAGGACTAGGAGCAGACAATGAGCAGTTCTTC
TRBJ2-4 TRBV5-6 few . CASSSLAVAKNIQYF TGTGCCAGCAGCTCCCTCGCGGTAGCCAAAAACATTCAGTACTTC
TRBJ1-4 TRBV19 few . CASSPGTMALFF TGTGCCAGTAGTCCGGGGACAATGGCACTGTTTTTT
TRBJ2-5 TRBV9 few . CASSMSGYQETQYF TGTGCCAGCAGCATGAGCGGGTACCAAGAGACCCAGTACTTC
TRBJ2-3 TRBV19 . . CASKTPAADTQYF TGTGCCAGTAAGACCCCAGCCGCAGATACGCAGTATTTT
TRBJ2-5 TRBV7-2 . . CASSLSGETQYF TGTGCCAGCAGCCTCTCGGGGGAGACCCAGTACTTC
TRBJ2-1 TRBV6-5 few TRBD2 CASSYWGTSGRNAFF TGTGCCAGCAGTTACTGGGGGACTAGCGGGAGAAATGCGTTCTTC
TRBJ1-2 TRBV7-2 few TRBD1 CASSLAWDRSTF TGTGCCAGCAGCTTAGCGTGGGACAGGTCCACCTTC
TRBJ2-5 TRBV29-1 few TRBD1 CSVTDRGGETQYF TGCAGCGTGACCGACAGGGGGGGCGAGACCCAGTACTTC
TRBJ2-5 TRBV6-5 few TRBD2 CASSSLSGTETQYF TGTGCCAGCAGTTCCCTGAGCGGGACAGAGACCCAGTACTTC
TRBJ1-1 TRBV4-3 . . CASSQDIRVPEAFF TGCGCCAGCAGCCAAGATATAAGGGTCCCTGAAGCTTTCTTT
TRBJ2-2 TRBV9 once . CASSVDPRRATGELFF TGTGCCAGCAGCGTAGATCCTCGGAGGGCCACCGGGGAGCTGTTTTTT
TRBJ2-1 TRBV29-1 few . CSVVYQGPNEQFF TGCAGCGTTGTATACCAGGGTCCCAATGAGCAGTTCTTC
TRBJ2-2 TRBV9 few . CASSGQVYTGELFF TGTGCCAGCAGCGGTCAGGTGTACACCGGGGAGCTGTTTTTT
TRBJ1-2 TRBV5-1 . . CASSGASPPSYHGYTF TGCGCCAGCAGCGGCGCCAGTCCTCCCTCTTACCATGGCTACACCTTC
TRBJ2-3 TRBV7-9 . TRBD2 CASSTQLAGVTDTQYF TGTGCCAGCAGCACCCAACTAGCGGGAGTCACAGATACGCAGTATTTT
TRBJ2-7 TRBV7-8 few . CASSLALGTYEQYF TGTGCCAGCAGCTTAGCGCTTGGGACCTACGAGCAGTACTTC
TRBJ1-5 TRBV30 . . CAWSVGGQMMPQHF TGTGCCTGGAGTGTGGGCGGGCAAATGATGCCCCAGCATTTT
TRBJ1-2 TRBV5-1 few . CASSREASQGYTF TGCGCCAGCAGCCGGGAGGCCAGTCAAGGCTACACCTTC
TRBJ1-5 TRBV30 . . CAWSPDGISNQPQHF TGTGCCTGGAGCCCGGACGGCATAAGCAATCAGCCCCAGCATTTT
TRBJ2-5 TRBV5-1 few . CASSLYQETQYF TGCGCCAGCAGCTTATACCAAGAGACCCAGTACTTC
TRBJ2-5 TRBV5-4 few TRBD1 CASSRAGQVETQYF TGTGCCAGCAGCCGGGCCGGACAGGTAGAGACCCAGTACTTC
TRBJ2-7 TRBV9 . TRBD2 CASSVAKSGRTHEQYF TGTGCCAGCAGCGTAGCTAAAAGCGGGAGGACCCACGAGCAGTACTTC
TRBJ1-2 TRBV30 . . CASQQEGGYGYTF TGTGCCTCTCAACAGGAAGGGGGCTATGGCTACACCTTC
TRBJ1-2 TRBV7-2 . TRBD1 CASSLGTGDGYTF TGTGCCAGCAGCTTAGGGACAGGGGATGGCTACACCTTC
TRBJ2-1 TRBV11-2 . . CASSLDPGVNEQFF TGTGCCAGCAGCTTAGACCCAGGGGTCAATGAGCAGTTCTTC